The 8 T cell receptor beta chains presented below share a single source sample, sequenced in a study of regulatory T cells in long-lasting Graves disease. Time point here: newly diagnosed GD, antithyroid drugs for less than 3 months. PBMC RNA was the source of the TCR library. CDR3-region Arm-PCR and iRepertoire HTBI primers produced the TCR beta libraries. Each CDR3 protein is one row after TCRdb ran MiXCR on the multiplex PCR reads. The sample has 420,000 or so distinct CDR3 sequences; about 16% are singletons. The data were also submitted as part of a second study, on T cells in Graves' hyperthyroidism and ophthalmopathy.

The input for sequencing was peripheral blood mononuclear cells (PBMCs), taken at new diagnosis, from a patient treated with antithyroid drugs. These receptors were collected from a woman between 18 and 30 years old with Graves disease.

Ten or more counts support this clonotype. The CDR3 coding sequence is TGTGCCAGCAGTTCTGGGACAGGGGTGGCCGGGGAGCTGTTTTTT. It specifies CASSSGTGVAGELFF. J is TRBJ2-2 and V is TRBV12-3 or TRBV12-4; TRBD1 matches at 10 bases. With 4 bases clipped from V and 6 bases from J, the junction kept 5 bases outside the gene matches. This CDR3 has 15 amino acids.

This clonotype has just a few counts. The rearrangement links TRBV10-1 to TRBJ2-1, with TRBD2 as a possible D gene (5 bases). The CDR3 covers 16 residues. Germline V lookup: CDR1 WNHNN, CDR2 SYGVQD (reference sequence). V was pared by 0 bases and J by 4 bases, with 13 bases between. CDR3 DNA sequence: TGCGCCAGCAGTGAGTCAGGACTGGAAAGATACAATGAGCAGTTCTTC. Residues: CASSESGLERYNEQFF.

As regards this clonotype: With a much larger clone just one base away, this may be a read error. The V gene is TRBV9, the J gene TRBJ2-5; D possibly corresponds to TRBD2 (5 bases). The germline V gene encodes CDR1 SGDLS and CDR2 YYNGEE. CDR3 length equals 14 residues. DNA of the CDR3: TGTGCCGGCAGCCCCCCGGCGGGCCAAGAGACCCAGTACTTC. Residues: CAGSPPAGQETQYF.

The CDR3 nucleotides are TGTGCCAGCAACATCTGGCGGGAGGCAAGCACCGGGGAGCTGTTTTTT. Amino acids: CASNIWREASTGELFF. The V call is TRBV9, the J call TRBJ2-2; the match to TRBD2 covers 8 bases. The CDR3 extends over 16 amino acids. Losses at the gene ends were 6 bases for V and 4 bases for J; bases not matched to a gene: 11. CDR1 is SGDLS and CDR2 is YYNGEE in the germline V gene.

This clonotype was seen more than once but under ten times. V is TRBV7-2 and J is TRBJ2-5; no firm D call. The V end lost 3 bases, the J end lost 4 bases, and 12 bases lay between the germline ends. The CDR3 covers 14 residues. Looked up from germline, CDR1 is SGHTA and CDR2 is FQGNSA. CDR3 nucleotides: TGTGCCAGCAGCTTTGACGTGGGCCGAGAGACCCAGTACTTC. This encodes CASSFDVGRETQYF.

V gene TRBV29-1 combines with J gene TRBJ1-1, with 7 nucleotides matching TRBD1. The CDR3 has 12 amino acids. Per germline, CDR1 SQVTM and CDR2 ANQGSEA. The trim removed 8 bases at V and 9 bases at J, leaving 12 bases unmatched. The CDR3 sequence: CSSSGTEYQAFF. CDR3 DNA: TGCAGCTCTTCCGGGACAGAGTACCAAGCTTTCTTT. The full variable domain, in which reference TRBV29-1 and TRBJ1-1 provide the parts outside the CDR3, is SAVISQKPSRDICQRGTSLTIQCQVDSQVTMMFWYRQQPGQSLTLIATANQGSEATYESGFVIDKFPISRPNLTFSTLTVSNMSPEDSSIYLCSSSGTEYQAFFGQGTRLTVV.

There are many counts of this clonotype. J is TRBJ2-3 and V is TRBV5-8, with TRBD2 matching 11 bases. Germline V gene sequence: CDR1 SGHTS, CDR2 YDEGEE. The CDR3 covers 16 residues. J was trimmed by 6 bases and V by 4 bases; bases with no gene match: 10. CDR3 residues: CASSRGSGRAVDTQYF. CDR3 in DNA: TGTGCCAGCAGCCGGGGTAGCGGGAGGGCCGTGGATACGCAGTATTTT.

Only a few counts were recorded for this clonotype. The chain links TRBV6-1 to TRBJ2-2; 10 nucleotides agree with TRBD1. CDR3 size: 17 residues. Trimming removed 6 bases from V and 4 bases from J; junction bases left unmatched: 11. Germline V CDR1 and CDR2: MNHNS, SASEGT. The CDR3 nucleotides are TGTGCCAGCAGCCCACTTGAGTGGGACAGGGGCACCGGGGAGCTGTTTTTT. Encoded protein: CASSPLEWDRGTGELFF.